Each of the 9 T cell receptor beta chains below was sequenced from the same sample in a study of OX40 agonist ivuxolimab in advanced cancers. Assay: immunoSEQ multiplex PCR; the TCRdb copy retains only in-frame clones and omits some. This table has fewer than 85,000 clones, about 73% appearing once. The source was CD4+ or CD8+ T cells sorted from blood, collected in a trial of the OX40 agonist ivuxolimab. These TCRs come from an adult with an advanced solid tumor such as melanoma, head and neck, liver or kidney cancer.

J is TRBJ2-5 and V is TRBV28, with TRBD2 matching 15 bases. Trimming removed 5 bases from V and 13 bases from J; junction bases left unmatched: 11. Germline CDR1 and CDR2: MDHEN and SYDVKM. The CDR3 extends over 15 amino acids. CDR3 DNA sequence: TGTGCCAGCAGTCTCTGGACTAGCGGGAGGGGACTCGGGTACTTC. Its translation: CASSLWTSGRGLGYF.

J is TRBJ2-7 and V is TRBV6-5, with D perhaps matching TRBD2 (6 bases). V was trimmed by 5 bases and J by 2 bases, leaving 7 bases between them. This CDR3 comprises 12 residues. Germline CDR1 and CDR2: MNHEY and SVGAGI. The CDR3 protein is CASSGTPYEQYF. CDR3 DNA: TGTGCCAGCAGTGGGACTCCCTACGAGCAGTACTTC.

V usage is TRBV19 and J usage is TRBJ2-3, with a tentative D call TRBD2 (6 bases). Trimming left V 4 bases short and J 3 bases short, with 8 bases between. The germline CDR1 and CDR2 sequences are LNHDA and SQIVND (reference sequence). The CDR3 consists of 13 residues. CDR3 residues: CASSTGLTDTQYF. Here the CDR3 DNA reads TGTGCCAGTAGTACAGGACTAACAGATACGCAGTATTTT.

The genes are TRBV7-9 and TRBJ2-3; 12 bases align to TRBD2. CDR3 length: 14 amino acids. J gave up 5 bases and V 4 bases, and 1 base lay outside the gene matches. Germline V CDR1 and CDR2: SEHNR, FQNEAQ (reference sequence). The CDR3 coding sequence is TGTGCCAGCAGCTGGACTAGCGGGAAAGATACGCAGTATTTT. It codes for CASSWTSGKDTQYF.

The chain has TRBV21-1 and TRBJ2-3; TRBD1 is the table's D call and was not checked against the DNA. TRBV21-1 is shown as a pseudogene. The CDR3 has 19 amino acids. The CDR3 DNA follows: TGTGCCAGCAGCAAAAGGTGGGAGGGGACAGGGGTTAGCACAGATACGCAGTATTTT. The encoded protein is CASSKRWEGTGVSTDTQYF.

The J gene is TRBJ1-5, the V gene TRBV6-5; D not certain. CDR1 and CDR2 (germline): MNHEY, SVGAGI. Trimming took 4 bases from V and 6 from J, leaving 10 bases between them. The CDR3 is made up of 13 amino acids. For the CDR3, the DNA is TGTGCCAGCAGTTTTAGTAACGTTCAGCCCCAGCATTTT. This encodes CASSFSNVQPQHF.

This clone was counted only a few times. DNA for the CDR3: TGTGCCAGCAGCCCCGAGGGTATGCGTGGCTACACCTTC. As protein: CASSPEGMRGYTF. The rearrangement links TRBV9 to TRBJ1-2; D gene unclear. The CDR3 loop spans 13 amino acids. The V end lost 4 bases, the J end lost 7 bases, and 14 bases lay between the germline ends. The germline V gene has CDR1 SGDLS and CDR2 YYNGEE.

The V and J genes are TRBV19 and TRBJ2-2; TRBD2 aligns across 14 bases. The CDR3 loop spans 21 amino acids. After removal of 2 bases from V and 3 bases from J, the junction contained 14 bases not matched to a gene. The germline V gene has CDR1 LNHDA and CDR2 SQIVND (reference sequence). The CDR3 nucleotides read TGTGCCAGTAGTATAAGTCCCCCGGGACTAGCGGGAGTGGGGGACACCGGGGAGCTGTTTTTT. It specifies CASSISPPGLAGVGDTGELFF.

The genes are TRBV6-5 and TRBJ1-1; 10 nucleotides match TRBD1. The V gene's germline CDR1 is MNHEY and CDR2 SVGAGI. V dropped 6 bases and J dropped 5; count of bases not matched to a gene: 3. The CDR3 runs to 13 residues. The CDR3 is CASRRTGGTEAFF. CDR3 DNA: TGTGCCAGCAGGCGGACAGGGGGAACTGAAGCTTTCTTT.